This T cell receptor (beta chain) was sequenced in a study of long-term antiretroviral therapy in people with HIV. Investigators performed immunoSEQ version v3.0 at survey level. In sequencing, roughly 40,000-55,000 T-cell genomes per sample were targeted. Assay: immunoSEQ multiplex PCR; the TCRdb copy retains only in-frame clones and omits some. The sample has about 28,000 clones; approximately 90% are singletons. From germline, CDR1 is SEHNR and CDR2 FQNEAQ (reference sequence). This CDR3 spans 13 amino acids. Trimming stripped 5 bases from V and 5 bases from J, with 12 bases between. Overall study results and limits: Clones expanded before ART dominated the repertoire at all time points. Against controls, HIV repertoires showed narrower ranges of CDR3 length. Documentation of ART adherence, viral resistance or therapy changes was absent.

Concerning this clone: Its antigen is undetermined.

This chain links TRBV7-9 with TRBJ1-1; TRBD1 is a possible D gene (5 bases). The source was unsorted PBMCs, collected 3.1 years after starting antiretroviral therapy. The TCR originated in a man between 18 and 35 years old with HIV. In DNA form, the CDR3 reads TGTGCCAGCAGCCAAGAGACAGAAACTGAAGCTTTCTTT. Translated: CASSQETETEAFF.